This T cell receptor beta chain was sequenced for a study of blood T cell repertoires in COVID-19 (TCRdb year 2020). Concerning the study at large: Samples covering the acute and convalescent phases of COVID-19 were provided by collaborators in the United States, Italy and Spain. Where HLA class I and class II types were available, the types were taken from metadata supplied by the sample provider, not from assay-based typing. Sample metadata almost always included a de-identified subject ID, COVID-19 status, age in years and sex. The prospective study material was composed of cDNA or gDNA derived from T cells, B-cell-depleted T cells, or PBMCs. Samples came from the ongoing ImmuneRACE study (first 160 participants) plus 1,254 subjects from 6 global collaborators. Subjects who had been exposed to COVID-19, were actively infected with it, or had recovered from it provided the deeply sampled blood TCRbeta repertoires that made up the dataset. The repertoires were made available in a free public database intended to serve as a resource for research on the immune response to SARS-CoV-2.

About this clone itself: Its antigen remains undetermined. Base-call qualities are not available, and no considerably larger clone is one nucleotide away.

TCRbeta CDR3 regions were amplified from genomic DNA by means of the immunoSEQ Assay, a bias-controlled multiplex PCR. In the paper's pipeline: The number of nucleated cells in each sample was estimated from the amplification of reference gene primers within the assay. To quantify the absolute abundance of each unique TCRbeta CDR3 rearrangement, sequence reads were collapsed and filtered. For each sample, productive Simpson clonality was calculated as the square root of Simpson's diversity index across productive rearrangements. In its TCRdb copy, this immuneACCESS table keeps in-frame sequences only and misses some clones. Where compared with another copy, unresolved V genes explain less than half of these, and the others have no known cause. Clone size and the V and J calls come from that table; the DNA yielded D and trimming. In this sample the table shows some 150,000 clones, roughly 88% of which occur a single time. The ten largest clonotypes hold less than 2% of the sample.

The CDR3 sequence holds 14 residues, the cysteine and phenylalanine included. Just CDR3 DNA is preserved here, 42 bases in frame from base 1. The germline V gene specifies MNHEY as CDR1 and SVGAGI as CDR2. The germline V and J ends show losses of 8 bases and 2 bases respectively, and no gene match explains 5 bases of the junction. Collaborating institutions collected whole blood in K2EDTA tubes following their own protocols. For TCRbeta analysis, collaborators shipped samples in one of three forms: frozen whole blood, isolated PBMCs, or DNA extracted from either of those sample types. Study-level results and caveats: The quantity of clinical and demographic metadata differed by source and by participant and was supplied without curation.

This receptor was taken from a woman aged 60-75 years with acute or convalescent COVID-19. The sequence joins TRBV6-5 to TRBJ2-3, and TRBD1 aligns with 9 junction nucleotides. The sequenced material came from peripheral blood. The base sequence is TGTGCCAGCGCCTACAGGGGGCTCACAGATACGCAGTATTTT. The translation is CASAYRGLTDTQYF.